Following are 21 T cell receptor beta chains from one sample sequenced in a study of OX40 agonist ivuxolimab in advanced cancers. Using immunoSEQ multiplex PCR, the repertoire was profiled, and TCRdb retains in-frame clones only, with some absent. The sample holds about 68,000 clones, more than 70% seen once. Source: CD4+ or CD8+ T cells sorted from blood, taken in a trial of the OX40 agonist ivuxolimab. These receptor sequences come from an adult with an advanced solid tumor such as melanoma, head and neck, liver or kidney cancer.

The chain has TRBV19 and TRBJ2-4; 9 bases match TRBD2. V was pared by 8 bases and J by 0 bases, with 5 bases of the junction left unmatched. The length of the CDR3 is 15 residues. CDR1 is LNHDA and CDR2 is SQIVND in the germline V gene (reference sequence). Written as DNA, the CDR3 is TGTGCCAGTGCGAGCGGGGGGATAGCCAAAAACATTCAGTACTTC. Its protein product is CASASGGIAKNIQYF.

This clone was counted only a few times. The rearrangement uses TRBV18 and TRBJ2-1; 7 nucleotides line up with TRBD2. V dropped 3 bases and J dropped 6; count of bases not matched to a gene: 11. The V gene's germline CDR1 is KGHSH and CDR2 LQKENI. The CDR3 sequence is 16 residues long. Here the CDR3 DNA reads TGTGCCAGCTCACCGACGAGATCTAGCGGAGGCAATGAGCAGTTCTTC. This sequence encodes CASSPTRSSGGNEQFF.

The V call is TRBV6-6, the J call TRBJ1-2; 7 bases line up with TRBD1. The germline V gene has CDR1 MNHNY and CDR2 SVGAGI (reference sequence). Trimming cost V 6 bases and J 0 bases; bases outside gene matches: 7. The CDR3 loop spans 15 amino acids. This CDR3 reads CASRPRGQSNYGYTF. The CDR3 DNA reads as TGTGCCAGCAGGCCCCGGGGACAGTCTAACTATGGCTACACCTTC.

The rearrangement uses TRBV29-1 and TRBJ2-4, with 9 nucleotides matching TRBD2. Germline CDR1 is SQVTM and CDR2 is ANQGSEA. The J segment lost 7 bases and the V segment lost 5 bases, leaving 6 bases of the junction unmatched. The CDR3 spans 13 residues. CDR3 residues: CSVRREGGNIQYF. The DNA for the CDR3 is TGCAGCGTTCGGCGGGAGGGTGGGAACATTCAGTACTTC.

The V and J genes are TRBV4-3 and TRBJ2-5; 7 bases are shared with TRBD2. With V trimmed by 1 base and J by 4 bases, 3 bases remained unmatched. The CDR3 loop spans 14 amino acids. CDR1 LGHNA and CDR2 YSLEER come from the germline V gene. CDR3 nucleotide sequence: TGCGCCAGCAGCCAAGGGGGAGGGAGAGAGACCCAGTACTTC. Protein product: CASSQGGGRETQYF.

In its sample, this clone was seen a few times. The chain couples TRBV4-1 to TRBJ2-3; 7 bases agree with TRBD2. The junction had 10 bases not matched to a gene; V was cut back by 4 bases and J by 6 bases. The germline gives CDR1 MGHRA, CDR2 YSYEKL. This CDR3 contains 15 residues. Written as DNA, the CDR3 is TGCGCCAGCAGCCGAGCACTAGCGCCGGAGGATACGCAGTATTTT. Protein sequence: CASSRALAPEDTQYF.

This clone has just a few counts. The genes are TRBV19 and TRBJ2-3; tentatively, D is TRBD1 (6 bases). Trimming shortened V by 5 bases and J by 2 bases, and 14 bases separated the two germline ends. The CDR3 runs 15 residues. CDR1 and CDR2 from the germline V gene are LNHDA and SQIVND (reference sequence). CDR3 DNA sequence: TGTGCCAGTAGTCGGACAGCTCTATTCACAGATACGCAGTATTTT. Translated, it gives CASSRTALFTDTQYF.

About this clone: Other DNA sequences in this specimen translate into the identical CDR3. The V gene is TRBV18, the J gene TRBJ1-1; no definite D call. Trimming pared 6 bases from V and 1 base from J, leaving 6 bases between. The CDR3 consists of 12 residues. In germline, CDR1 is KGHSH, CDR2 LQKENI. CDR3 nucleotide sequence: TGTGCCAGCTCTCCAGCGAACACTGAAGCTTTCTTT. Translation gives CASSPANTEAFF.

A few counts support this clone. The chain combines TRBV6-5 with TRBJ1-2; a weak D match, TRBD1 (5 bases). Trimming stripped 6 bases from V and 5 bases from J, with 7 bases between. This CDR3 has 11 amino acids. Germline V gene data show CDR1 as MNHEY and CDR2 as SVGAGI. In DNA, the CDR3 is TGTGCCAGCAGCACAGGATATGGCTACACCTTC. It codes for CASSTGYGYTF.

The V gene is TRBV6-4, the J gene TRBJ2-1, with D tentatively TRBD1 or TRBD2 (5 bases each). Trimming took 4 bases from V and 6 from J, leaving 13 bases between them. The CDR3 length is 14 residues. The germline V gene has CDR1 MRHNA and CDR2 SNTAGT. The CDR3 DNA sequence: TGTGCCAGCAGTGTCGATCCGGGGCCCAATGAGCAGTTCTTC. It specifies CASSVDPGPNEQFF.

In this sample, this clone turned up a few times. This chain connects TRBV5-1 to TRBJ2-3, with D hard to call. In germline, CDR1 is SGHRS, CDR2 YFSETQ. CDR3 length: 15 residues. The V end was cut by 2 bases, the J end by 0 bases, with 10 bases between. The CDR3 region has the DNA TGCGCCAGCAGCTTCCTGGGTTCTAGCACAGATACGCAGTATTTT. Protein sequence: CASSFLGSSTDTQYF. Filled out from reference TRBV5-1 and TRBJ2-3, the complete variable domain reads KAGVTQTPRYLIKTRGQQVTLSCSPISGHRSVSWYQQTPGQGLQFLFEYFSETQRNKGNFPGRFSGRQFSNSRSEMNVSTLELGDSALYLCASSFLGSSTDTQYFGPGTRLTVL.

Here the CDR3 reads CASSLDWAGELFF. The CDR3 DNA is TGTGCCAGCAGCTTAGATTGGGCCGGGGAGCTGTTTTTT. This chain connects TRBV11-2 to TRBJ2-2; D is unclear. CDR3 length: 13 amino acids. Germline values: CDR1 SGHAT, CDR2 FQNNGV. The V and J ends lost 0 bases and 6 bases respectively, with 5 bases between them.

This chain connects TRBV2 to TRBJ1-1; 9 bases align to TRBD1. The CDR3 runs 12 residues. J lost 11 bases, V lost 4 bases, and 5 bases had no gene match. From germline, CDR1 is SNHLY and CDR2 FYNNEI. CDR3 nucleotides: TGTGCCAGCAGTGGTACAGGGGGCCGTGCTTTCTTT. This encodes CASSGTGGRAFF.

The V call is TRBV11-3, the J call TRBJ1-1, with TRBD1 matching 8 bases. The CDR3 has 18 amino acids. J gave up 3 bases and V 1 base, and 13 bases lay outside the gene matches. Germline V gene lookup returns CDR1 SGHNT and CDR2 YENEEA. Here the CDR3 reads CASSLGLWDRLFDTEAFF. The CDR3 coding sequence is TGTGCCAGCAGCTTAGGGTTATGGGACAGGCTATTCGACACTGAAGCTTTCTTT.

The V gene is TRBV10-2, the J gene TRBJ2-3; 7 positions agree with TRBD2. The CDR3 runs to 14 residues. Trimming cost V 8 bases and J 0 bases; bases outside gene matches: 5. Germline CDR1 reads WSHSY; CDR2 reads SAAADI. This CDR3 is CASLAEPSTDTQYF. CDR3 nucleotide sequence: TGCGCCAGCCTAGCGGAGCCGAGCACAGATACGCAGTATTTT.

In DNA form, the CDR3 reads TGTGCCATCAGGGACGGTTTCTCTGGAAACACCATATATTTT. It encodes CAIRDGFSGNTIYF. The rearrangement links TRBV10-3 to TRBJ1-3; D call uncertain. The CDR3 has 14 amino acids. Trimming pared 6 bases from V and 0 bases from J, leaving 9 bases between. Looked up from germline, CDR1 is ENHRY and CDR2 is SYGVKD.

The V and J genes are TRBV15 and TRBJ2-5; D remains unclear. The V gene's germline CDR1 is LNHNV and CDR2 YYDKDF (reference sequence). The CDR3 totals 13 residues. V shed 0 bases and J shed 5 bases, with 7 bases lying between them. The DNA of the CDR3 is TGTGCCACCAGCAGAGAGGCAACGGAGACCCAGTACTTC. Protein product: CATSREATETQYF.

This chain uses TRBV6-5 with TRBJ1-5, with 7 positions matching TRBD1. With 6 bases clipped from V and 3 bases from J, the junction kept 5 bases outside the gene matches. The CDR3 totals 14 residues. Looked up from germline, CDR1 is MNHEY and CDR2 is SVGAGI. DNA of the CDR3: TGTGCCAGCAGCCAGACAGGGCCCAATCAGCCCCAGCATTTT. Protein: CASSQTGPNQPQHF.

This CDR3 reads CATETGGLYGYTF. In DNA form, the CDR3 reads TGTGCCACCGAGACAGGGGGCCTCTATGGCTACACCTTC. The V and J genes are TRBV6-6 and TRBJ1-2; 10 bases are a match to TRBD1. CDR3 length equals 13 residues. The J segment lost 4 bases and the V segment lost 10 bases, leaving 6 bases of the junction unmatched. The germline V gene encodes CDR1 MNHNY and CDR2 SVGAGI (reference sequence).

The rearrangement uses TRBV7-9 and TRBJ2-1; TRBD1 might be the D (6 bases). The CDR3 has 16 amino acids. V was pared by 4 bases and J by 8 bases, with 21 bases between. CDR1 and CDR2 from the germline V gene are SEHNR and FQNEAQ (reference sequence). Here the CDR3 reads CASSSFLRQAGDEQFF. CDR3 nucleotides: TGTGCCAGCAGCTCCTTCCTTAGACAGGCGGGCGATGAGCAGTTCTTC.

The chain links TRBV19 to TRBJ1-5, with D unresolved. The V end lost 2 bases, the J end lost 5 bases, and 10 bases lay between the germline ends. Germline V gene data show CDR1 as LNHDA and CDR2 as SQIVND (reference sequence). This CDR3 has 14 residues. The CDR3 reads CASSIRNFDQPQHF. CDR3 nucleotide sequence: TGTGCCAGTAGTATACGAAACTTCGATCAGCCCCAGCATTTT.